Listed below are T cell receptor beta chains from one sample, sequenced in a study of shared clonotypes between healthy human individuals. Method: immunoSEQ multiplex PCR; TCRdb's copy keeps in-frame clones and lacks some. Of about 2,200,000 clones listed, about 92% are singletons. Sequencing input: naive CD8+ T cells from PBMCs. All receptors derive from a man between 18 and 35 years old in good health. Some clones in this sample may be carry-over from other donors' samples. CDR3s include the opening cysteine and the closing phenylalanine or tryptophan. A D gene is named only where the DNA matches it firmly. The size entry is marked missing in some rows and otherwise reads once, few, many or a size class.

clone_size: .; d_call: TRBD1; v_call: TRBV4-1; j_call: TRBJ2-2; cdr3_aa: CASSEDRGANTGELFF; cdr3_nt: TGCGCCAGCAGCGAAGACAGGGGAGCGAACACCGGGGAGCTGTTTTTT
clone_size: .; d_call: .; v_call: TRBV10-2; j_call: TRBJ2-1; cdr3_aa: CASTVDNNEQFF; cdr3_nt: TGCGCCAGCACGGTGGACAACAATGAGCAGTTCTTC
clone_size: .; d_call: TRBD1; v_call: TRBV19; j_call: TRBJ2-7; cdr3_aa: CASSIEQGTLYEQYF; cdr3_nt: TGTGCCAGTAGTATAGAACAGGGGACACTCTACGAGCAGTACTTC
clone_size: .; d_call: TRBD1; v_call: TRBV2; j_call: TRBJ2-2; cdr3_aa: CASQDRAATGELFF; cdr3_nt: TGTGCCAGCCAGGACAGGGCCGCTACCGGGGAGCTGTTTTTT
clone_size: .; d_call: TRBD2; v_call: TRBV4-1; j_call: TRBJ2-1; cdr3_aa: CASSQVGLEVEQFF; cdr3_nt: TGCGCCAGCAGCCAAGTGGGACTAGAGGTTGAGCAGTTCTTC
clone_size: .; d_call: .; v_call: TRBV5-1; j_call: TRBJ1-1; cdr3_aa: CASGEARGGSEAFF; cdr3_nt: TGCGCCAGCGGGGAGGCTCGAGGTGGTTCTGAAGCTTTCTTT
clone_size: .; d_call: .; v_call: TRBV14; j_call: TRBJ2-7; cdr3_aa: CASSPRNQRGVYEQYF; cdr3_nt: TGTGCCAGCAGCCCTCGAAACCAGCGCGGCGTCTACGAGCAGTACTTC
clone_size: few; d_call: .; v_call: TRBV7-8; j_call: TRBJ1-1; cdr3_aa: CASTLRPTNTEAFF; cdr3_nt: TGTGCCAGCACCCTGAGACCGACGAACACTGAAGCTTTCTTT
clone_size: .; d_call: TRBD1; v_call: TRBV27; j_call: TRBJ1-5; cdr3_aa: CASSLYRGHQPQHF; cdr3_nt: TGTGCCAGCAGTTTATACAGGGGGCATCAGCCCCAGCATTTT
clone_size: .; d_call: .; v_call: TRBV6-1; j_call: TRBJ2-7; cdr3_aa: CASSEVYNYEQYF; cdr3_nt: TGTGCCAGCAGTGAAGTATACAACTACGAGCAGTACTTC
clone_size: .; d_call: .; v_call: TRBV2; j_call: TRBJ1-5; cdr3_aa: CASSEGVGSGNQPQHF; cdr3_nt: TGTGCCAGCAGTGAAGGTGTAGGGTCAGGCAATCAGCCCCAGCATTTT
clone_size: .; d_call: .; v_call: TRBV5-5; j_call: TRBJ1-2; cdr3_aa: CASSFGLNYGYTF; cdr3_nt: TGTGCCAGCAGCTTCGGCCTTAACTATGGCTACACCTTC
clone_size: few; d_call: .; v_call: TRBV28; j_call: TRBJ2-7; cdr3_aa: CASSLVGSSYEQYF; cdr3_nt: TGTGCCAGCAGTTTGGTGGGGAGCTCCTACGAGCAGTACTTC
clone_size: .; d_call: TRBD1; v_call: TRBV6-5; j_call: TRBJ2-7; cdr3_aa: CATSTTGINEQYF; cdr3_nt: TGTGCCACCTCAACGACAGGGATAAACGAGCAGTACTTC
clone_size: .; d_call: TRBD1; v_call: TRBV19; j_call: TRBJ1-2; cdr3_aa: CASSGTARDGYTF; cdr3_nt: TGTGCCAGTAGTGGGACAGCCCGAGATGGCTACACCTTC
clone_size: .; d_call: TRBD2; v_call: TRBV19; j_call: TRBJ2-1; cdr3_aa: CASSIQPLLAVSYNEQFF; cdr3_nt: TGTGCCAGTAGTATACAACCCCTACTAGCGGTATCCTACAATGAGCAGTTCTTC
clone_size: .; d_call: .; v_call: TRBV4-1; j_call: TRBJ1-2; cdr3_aa: CASSQVGTGVGYTF; cdr3_nt: TGCGCCAGCAGCCAAGTCGGGACGGGGGTCGGCTACACCTTC
clone_size: .; d_call: .; v_call: TRBV6-5; j_call: TRBJ1-2; cdr3_aa: CASSYSTVYGYTF; cdr3_nt: TGTGCCAGCAGTTACTCTACGGTCTATGGCTACACCTTC
clone_size: once; d_call: .; v_call: TRBV2; j_call: TRBJ2-7; cdr3_aa: CASRGRGPSSYEQYF; cdr3_nt: TGTGCCAGCAGGGGCCGGGGCCCGAGCTCCTACGAGCAGTACTTC
clone_size: .; d_call: .; v_call: TRBV7-9; j_call: TRBJ2-5; cdr3_aa: CASSLPSPGRMETQYF; cdr3_nt: TGTGCCAGCAGCTTACCATCCCCAGGTCGGATGGAGACCCAGTACTTC
clone_size: .; d_call: .; v_call: TRBV29-1; j_call: TRBJ2-7; cdr3_aa: CSVVSEARGRPSYEQYF; cdr3_nt: TGCAGCGTTGTTTCGGAGGCGAGGGGACGGCCCTCCTACGAGCAGTACTTC
clone_size: .; d_call: .; v_call: TRBV27; j_call: TRBJ2-1; cdr3_aa: CASIPTVSGKDEQFF; cdr3_nt: TGTGCCAGCATTCCCACCGTCTCGGGGAAGGATGAGCAGTTCTTC
clone_size: many; d_call: TRBD2; v_call: TRBV9; j_call: TRBJ2-1; cdr3_aa: CASSPTNSGSMNEQFF; cdr3_nt: TGTGCCAGCAGCCCCACAAATAGCGGGAGTATGAATGAGCAGTTCTTC
clone_size: .; d_call: .; v_call: TRBV19; j_call: TRBJ2-5; cdr3_aa: CASSIRLRGETQYF; cdr3_nt: TGTGCCAGTAGTATAAGGTTACGCGGGGAGACCCAGTACTTC
clone_size: .; d_call: TRBD2; v_call: TRBV27; j_call: TRBJ2-1; cdr3_aa: CASSPNGVAGRSEQFF; cdr3_nt: TGTGCCAGCAGTCCGAATGGGGTAGCGGGAAGGTCTGAGCAGTTCTTC
clone_size: .; d_call: .; v_call: TRBV7-8; j_call: TRBJ1-2; cdr3_aa: CASSLAAVNYGYTF; cdr3_nt: TGTGCCAGCAGCTTAGCGGCAGTTAACTATGGCTACACCTTC
clone_size: .; d_call: .; v_call: TRBV27; j_call: TRBJ1-1; cdr3_aa: CASSPPGHQIPNTEAFF; cdr3_nt: TGTGCCAGCAGTCCCCCGGGACATCAGATCCCGAACACTGAAGCTTTCTTT
clone_size: .; d_call: .; v_call: TRBV29-1; j_call: TRBJ1-2; cdr3_aa: CSVVNRVPNYGYTF; cdr3_nt: TGCAGCGTTGTAAACCGGGTTCCTAACTATGGCTACACCTTC
clone_size: .; d_call: TRBD1; v_call: TRBV6-5; j_call: TRBJ2-7; cdr3_aa: CASSYSTGQSSYEQYF; cdr3_nt: TGTGCCAGCAGTTACTCTACGGGACAGAGCTCCTACGAGCAGTACTTC
clone_size: .; d_call: TRBD1; v_call: TRBV19; j_call: TRBJ1-5; cdr3_aa: CASSPGTADGGNQPQHF; cdr3_nt: TGTGCCAGTAGTCCCGGGACAGCCGACGGCGGCAATCAGCCCCAGCATTTT
clone_size: .; d_call: TRBD1; v_call: TRBV7-8; j_call: TRBJ1-1; cdr3_aa: CASSPYTRDREFPEAFF; cdr3_nt: TGTGCCAGCAGCCCCTACACCCGGGACAGGGAGTTCCCTGAAGCTTTCTTT
clone_size: .; d_call: TRBD1; v_call: TRBV13; j_call: TRBJ2-7; cdr3_aa: CASRQPGTGDYEQYF; cdr3_nt: TGTGCCAGCAGGCAACCCGGGACAGGGGACTACGAGCAGTACTTC
clone_size: .; d_call: TRBD1; v_call: TRBV4-3; j_call: TRBJ2-7; cdr3_aa: CASSQAGTGAYEQYF; cdr3_nt: TGCGCCAGCAGCCAGGCCGGGACAGGGGCCTACGAGCAGTACTTC
clone_size: .; d_call: TRBD2; v_call: TRBV5-1; j_call: TRBJ2-7; cdr3_aa: CASSLAGGINEQYF; cdr3_nt: TGCGCCAGCAGCTTGGCCGGGGGGATCAACGAGCAGTACTTC
clone_size: once; d_call: TRBD1; v_call: TRBV5-6; j_call: TRBJ2-3; cdr3_aa: CASSSPSGQVLSDTQYF; cdr3_nt: TGTGCCAGCAGCTCCCCGTCGGGACAGGTCCTCTCAGATACGCAGTATTTT
clone_size: .; d_call: .; v_call: TRBV7-9; j_call: TRBJ2-1; cdr3_aa: CASSLQGSYNEQFF; cdr3_nt: TGTGCCAGCAGCTTACAGGGGTCCTACAATGAGCAGTTCTTC
clone_size: once; d_call: .; v_call: TRBV28; j_call: TRBJ2-1; cdr3_aa: CASSQDLYNEQFF; cdr3_nt: TGTGCCAGCAGTCAGGACTTATACAATGAGCAGTTCTTC
clone_size: .; d_call: .; v_call: TRBV27; j_call: TRBJ2-1; cdr3_aa: CASSSTGVGNEQFF; cdr3_nt: TGTGCCAGCAGTTCCACGGGGGTGGGGAATGAGCAGTTCTTC
clone_size: .; d_call: .; v_call: TRBV7-9; j_call: TRBJ1-1; cdr3_aa: CASTAAGYTEAFF; cdr3_nt: TGTGCCAGCACCGCGGCCGGGTACACTGAAGCTTTCTTT
clone_size: once; d_call: .; v_call: TRBV19; j_call: TRBJ1-1; cdr3_aa: CASSLGGLYTEAFF; cdr3_nt: TGTGCCAGTAGCCTTGGGGGGCTGTACACTGAAGCTTTCTTT
clone_size: once; d_call: TRBD2; v_call: TRBV27; j_call: TRBJ2-7; cdr3_aa: CASSSILAGVTEQYF; cdr3_nt: TGTGCCAGCAGTTCCATCCTAGCGGGAGTAACCGAGCAGTACTTC